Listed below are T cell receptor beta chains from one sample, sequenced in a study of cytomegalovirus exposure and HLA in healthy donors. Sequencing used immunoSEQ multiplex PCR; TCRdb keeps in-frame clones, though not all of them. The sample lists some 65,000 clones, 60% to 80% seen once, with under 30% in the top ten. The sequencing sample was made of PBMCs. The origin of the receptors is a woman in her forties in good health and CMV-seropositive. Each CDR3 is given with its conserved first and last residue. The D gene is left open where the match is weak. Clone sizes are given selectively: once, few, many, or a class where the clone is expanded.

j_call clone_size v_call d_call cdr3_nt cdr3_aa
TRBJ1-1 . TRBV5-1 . TGCGCCAGCAGCCTCTCGGCGGGGAGCGCTGAAGCTTTCTTT CASSLSAGSAEAFF
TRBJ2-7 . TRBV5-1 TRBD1 TGCGCCAGCAGCCCCGGGACAGGGGTCGGCGAGCAGTACTTC CASSPGTGVGEQYF
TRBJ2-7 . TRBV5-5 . TGTGCCAGCAGCTTGGAGGGGCCCCCTGGCTCCGAGCAGTACTTC CASSLEGPPGSEQYF
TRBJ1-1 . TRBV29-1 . TGCAGCGTTGCCGTCGGCGGGGTTGACACTGAAGCTTTCTTT CSVAVGGVDTEAFF
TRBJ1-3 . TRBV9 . TGTGCCAGCATCCCCCGGGGGGAACGATCTGGAAACACCATATATTTT CASIPRGERSGNTIYF
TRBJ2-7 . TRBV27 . TGTGCCAGCAGTCCCCTGACTTCCTACGAGCAGTACTTC CASSPLTSYEQYF
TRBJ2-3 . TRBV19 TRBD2 TGTGCCAGTACTCCCACGGGGGGAGGTTATACGCAGTATTTT CASTPTGGGYTQYF
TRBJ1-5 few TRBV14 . TGTGCCAGCAGCCACGATCCTCGGGGGTTTGGCAATCAGCCCCAGCATTTT CASSHDPRGFGNQPQHF
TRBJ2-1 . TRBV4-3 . TGCGCCAGCAGCCTAGTGACCTACAATGAGCAGTTCTTC CASSLVTYNEQFF
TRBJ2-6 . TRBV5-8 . TGTGCCAGCGGAGGGCGGATGGCCTCCTCTGGGGCCAACGTCCTGACTTTC CASGGRMASSGANVLTF
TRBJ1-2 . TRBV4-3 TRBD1 TGCGCCAGCAGCCAAGTAGGACAGGGCGGAGGCTACACCTTC CASSQVGQGGGYTF
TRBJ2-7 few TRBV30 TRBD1 TGTGCCTGGAGTCGACCAGGGGGCTACGAGCAGTACTTC CAWSRPGGYEQYF
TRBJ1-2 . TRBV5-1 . TGCGCCAGCAGCTTGGGAGTAGGGCAGGTGGAGGATGGCTACACCTTC CASSLGVGQVEDGYTF
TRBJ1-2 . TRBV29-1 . TGCAGCGTTGTTCCCTCTTCAGGGCACGGCTACACCTTC CSVVPSSGHGYTF
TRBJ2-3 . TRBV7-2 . TGTGCCAGCAGCTTCCAGGGGGGAAGCACAGATACGCAGTATTTT CASSFQGGSTDTQYF
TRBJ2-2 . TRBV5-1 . TGCGCCAGCAGCTTGGTCACAGCGAACACCGGGGAGCTGTTTTTT CASSLVTANTGELFF
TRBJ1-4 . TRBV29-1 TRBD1 TGCAGCGCTGTAGGGGACCCGGGACAGGGGACTGAAAAACTGTTTTTT CSAVGDPGQGTEKLFF
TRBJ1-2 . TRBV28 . TGTGCCAGCCGGGAGGGCACCTCTAACTATGGCTACACCTTC CASREGTSNYGYTF
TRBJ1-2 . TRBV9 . TGTGCCAGCAGCCCATTCGACACGAGCTATGGCTACACCTTC CASSPFDTSYGYTF
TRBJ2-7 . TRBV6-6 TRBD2 TGTGCCAGCAGTTACGGCGGGGGGGCCGAGCAGTACTTC CASSYGGGAEQYF
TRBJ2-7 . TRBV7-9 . TGTTCCAGCAGCACGACCGGGACAACTAGCTCCTACGAGCAGTACTTC CSSSTTGTTSSYEQYF
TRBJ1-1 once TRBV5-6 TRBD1 TGTGCCAGCAGCCGAAACAGGGGGCGACCCACTGAAGCTTTCTTT CASSRNRGRPTEAFF
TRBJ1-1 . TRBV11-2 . TGTGCCAGCAGCTTTAGGGCGGGAACTGAAGCTTTCTTT CASSFRAGTEAFF
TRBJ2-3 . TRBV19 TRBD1 TGTGCCAGTAGACCTCTGGGGGGACAGGGGACGTATACGCAGTATTTT CASRPLGGQGTYTQYF
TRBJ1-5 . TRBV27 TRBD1 TGTGCCAGCAGGGGACAGGGATGGAGCAATCAGCCCCAGCATTTT CASRGQGWSNQPQHF
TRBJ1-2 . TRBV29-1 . TGCAGCGCCGCCAGGTGGAACGGCTATGGCTACACCTTC CSAARWNGYGYTF
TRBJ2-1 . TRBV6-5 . TGTGCCACGCGAGACAGGAGCTCCTACAATGAGCAGTTCTTC CATRDRSSYNEQFF
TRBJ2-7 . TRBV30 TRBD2 TGTGCCTGGAGCCCGGGGGGATTTCCCTACGAGCAGTACTTC CAWSPGGFPYEQYF
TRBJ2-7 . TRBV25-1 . TGTGCCAGCACCTCCGACAGGTCGAGCTCCTACGAGCAGTACTTC CASTSDRSSSYEQYF
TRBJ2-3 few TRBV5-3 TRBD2 TGTGCCAGAAGCTTGGGACTAGCTTTTAACCCGTCAGCGGATACGCAGTATTTT CARSLGLAFNPSADTQYF
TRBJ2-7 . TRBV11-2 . TGTGCCAGCAGCTTTAACAGGGACCGTTTCGGGTCCTACGAGCAGTACTTC CASSFNRDRFGSYEQYF
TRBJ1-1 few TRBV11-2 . TGTGCCTGCCGTGGTGGCCTTGAAGCTTTCTTT CACRGGLEAFF
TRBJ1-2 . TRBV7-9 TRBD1 TGTTCCAGCAGACTAACTGACAGGGAGGTTAGCTACACCTTC CSSRLTDREVSYTF
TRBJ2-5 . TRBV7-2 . TGTGCCAGCAGCTTAGCGGGGGGGCGGGAGACCCAGTACTTC CASSLAGGRETQYF
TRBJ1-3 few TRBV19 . TGTGCCAGTAGGAGAGAGGGGGAATTGAGAAACACCATATATTTT CASRREGELRNTIYF
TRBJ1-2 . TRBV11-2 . TGTGCCAGCAGACCCACAGAGCGGGGCGTCTACTATGGCTACACCTTC CASRPTERGVYYGYTF
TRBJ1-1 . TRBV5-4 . TGTGCCAGCAGCTTTCGGGGGACTGAAGCTTTCTTT CASSFRGTEAFF
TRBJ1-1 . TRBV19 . TGTGCCAGTAGTCTCATGGCATCGACTGAAGCTTTCTTT CASSLMASTEAFF
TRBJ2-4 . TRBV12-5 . TGTGCTAGTGGTTTGGACTCAGGCATTCAGTACTTC CASGLDSGIQYF
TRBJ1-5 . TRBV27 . TGTGCCAGCAGTTTATACCAGTCCGGGCAGCCCCAGCATTTT CASSLYQSGQPQHF
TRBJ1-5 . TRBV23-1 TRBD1 TGCGCCAGCAGTCAATCTAGACAGGGGAAGGGGGGCAATCAGCCCCAGCATTTT CASSQSRQGKGGNQPQHF
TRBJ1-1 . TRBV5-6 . TGTGCCAGCAAAGGGGGATACAGCACTGAAGCTTTCTTT CASKGGYSTEAFF
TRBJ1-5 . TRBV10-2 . TGCGCCAGCAGTTTCAATAGCAATCAGCCCCAGCATTTT CASSFNSNQPQHF
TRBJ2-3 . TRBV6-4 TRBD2 TGTGCCAGCAGCGAGCGGGGGGGCGCGACAGATACGCAGTATTTT CASSERGGATDTQYF
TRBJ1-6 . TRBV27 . TGTGCCAGCAGTTTTCGGGTCAGGGATAATTCACCCCTCCACTTT CASSFRVRDNSPLHF
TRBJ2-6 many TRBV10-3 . TGTGCCATCAGTTCTGACACTCAGGACTCTGGGGCCAACGTCCTGACTTTC CAISSDTQDSGANVLTF
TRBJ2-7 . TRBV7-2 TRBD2 TGTGCCAGCAGCTCGGGACTAGAAAACGAGCAGTACTTC CASSSGLENEQYF
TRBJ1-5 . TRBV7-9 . TGTGCCAGCAGCTCAACAGGGTTGGGCAATCAGCCCCAGCATTTT CASSSTGLGNQPQHF
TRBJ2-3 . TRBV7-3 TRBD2 TGTGCCAGCAGCCCAGCGACTAGCGTAGGGGGGCCGACAGATACGCAGTATTTT CASSPATSVGGPTDTQYF
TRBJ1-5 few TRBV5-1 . TGCGCCAGCAGCTTGGGAGGACAGAGCAATCAGCCCCAGCATTTT CASSLGGQSNQPQHF
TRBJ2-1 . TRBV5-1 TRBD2 TGCGCCAGCAGCCCGGGACTAGCGGGGGGTGAGCAGTTCTTC CASSPGLAGGEQFF